This T cell receptor beta chain was profiled in a study of blood T cells in healthy people across ages. Sample-barcoded 5' priming and a J-beta primer mix drove a second PCR of 7 to 11 cycles. TCRdb reanalysed the 5' RACE reads using MiXCR and keeps one entry per CDR3 protein. Counted here are 910,000 or so distinct CDR3 sequences, roughly half occurring once; the ten biggest clones make up over 20%. The sequencing sample was made of blood. This clonotype originated in a woman in her sixties or seventies in good health.

The CDR3 sequence is CASSPSGVYSPSGANVLTF. The CDR3 region has the DNA TGTGCCAGCAGCCCCTCAGGGGTTTACAGCCCCTCTGGGGCCAACGTCCTGACTTTC. The chain is built from TRBV4-2 and TRBJ2-6, with D possibly being TRBD1 (6 bases). CDR1 LGHNA and CDR2 YNFKEQ come from the germline V gene. The CDR3 is 19 residues long. Trimming stripped 4 bases from V and 0 bases from J, with 19 bases between.